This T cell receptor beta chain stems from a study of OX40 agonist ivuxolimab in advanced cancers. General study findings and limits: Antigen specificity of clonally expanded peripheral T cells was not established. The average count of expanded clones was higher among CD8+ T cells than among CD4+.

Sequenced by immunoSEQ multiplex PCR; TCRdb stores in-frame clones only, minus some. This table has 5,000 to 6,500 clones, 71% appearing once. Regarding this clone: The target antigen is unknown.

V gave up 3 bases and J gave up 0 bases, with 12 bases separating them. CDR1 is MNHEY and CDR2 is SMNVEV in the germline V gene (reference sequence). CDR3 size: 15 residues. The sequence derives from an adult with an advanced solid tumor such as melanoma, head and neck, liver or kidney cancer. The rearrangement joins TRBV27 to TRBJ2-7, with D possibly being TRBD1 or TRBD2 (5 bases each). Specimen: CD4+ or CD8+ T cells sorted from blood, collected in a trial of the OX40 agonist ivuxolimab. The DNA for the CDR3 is TGTGCCAGCAGTTTCGGGACGGAAAGCTCCTACGAGCAGTACTTC. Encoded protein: CASSFGTESSYEQYF.